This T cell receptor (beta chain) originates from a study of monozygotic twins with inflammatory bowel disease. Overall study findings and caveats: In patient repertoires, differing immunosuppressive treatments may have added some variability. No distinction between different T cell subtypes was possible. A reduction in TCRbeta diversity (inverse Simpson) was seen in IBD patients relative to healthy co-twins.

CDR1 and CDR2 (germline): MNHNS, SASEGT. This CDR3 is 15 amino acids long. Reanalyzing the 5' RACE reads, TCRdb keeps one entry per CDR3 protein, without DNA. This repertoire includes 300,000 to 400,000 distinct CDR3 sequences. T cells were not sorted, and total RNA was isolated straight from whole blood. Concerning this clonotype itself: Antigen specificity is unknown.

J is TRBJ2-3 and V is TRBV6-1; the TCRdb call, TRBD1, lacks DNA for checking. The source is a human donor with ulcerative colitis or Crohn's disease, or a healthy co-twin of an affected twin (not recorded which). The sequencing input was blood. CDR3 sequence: CASRTGQITLDTQYF.